This T cell receptor (beta chain) was profiled in a study of T cell responses to AZD1222 COVID-19 vaccine (dated by TCRdb to 2020 to 2023). For context, the study as a whole: AZD1222 recipients whose second dose came at about 4 weeks and those whose second dose came at about 12 weeks were combined into one group, since spike-specific TCR depth and breadth did not differ between the two schedules. Trial participants were enrolled by age into subgroups of 18-55, 56-69 and 70-plus years, and about 150, 27 and 61 TCR-sequenced participants, respectively, were included in these subgroups. A total of more than 230 trial participants underwent TCR sequencing, of whom about 200 had received two doses of AZD1222 and some 25 had received two doses of the MenACWY control vaccine.

V is pruned by 5 bases and J by 4 bases, leaving 9 bases of the junction without a gene match. Taken from the germline V gene, the CDR1 and CDR2 loops are SGHAT and FQNNGV. There are 15 amino acids in the CDR3, from cysteine to phenylalanine inclusive. Kept here is only the CDR3 DNA, which spans 45 bases and is read in frame from base 1. The sample's time point, from its label and the paper: baseline before first vaccination. Vaccinee samples were obtained from the UK trials COV001 and COV002, which included a single-blind randomized controlled phase 2/3 trial of AZD1222 (ChAdOx1 nCoV-19) in healthy adults. Trial participant PBMC samples were collected at day 0 and day 28 after the second dose for TCRbeta chain sequencing. Here is what the overall study found, with its caveats: CD4 TCRs associated with the vaccine covered the entire spike protein, and the dominant responses were in regions 160-218 and 743-854. Only five to seven AZD1222 recipients were SARS-CoV-2 seropositive at baseline, limiting conclusions about previously exposed vaccinees. Because no samples from the day 14 peak response were available, repertoires could be characterized only after the peak T cell response. In the small 56-69-year group, the increase in depth fell short of significance, most likely because of low power. Epitopes outside the regions mutated in the B.1.351 and B.1.1.7 variants were reportedly recognized by nearly half of the unique spike-specific TCRs. A significant rise in spike-specific TCR breadth and depth was observed after two AZD1222 doses relative to day 0 and relative to MenACWY recipients. Participants were mostly white British, with more females than males. The authors suggested clonal diversity may have been underestimated.

The CDR3 regions of human TCRbeta chains were analyzed by immunosequencing. Per the source publication's procedure: Repertoire TCRs were matched against a reference library of SARS-CoV-2-specific TCRs generated with the MIRA antigen-specificity platform. Breadth was defined as the fraction of unique TCRs that were SARS-CoV-2-associated. Depth was defined as the fraction of total T cells that were SARS-CoV-2-associated. Using the MIRA data, each spike-specific TCR was assigned both to the spike region to which the TCR was reactive and to a CD4 or CD8 class. Log10-transformed breadth and depth values were compared by one-way ANOVA with Sidak's multiple comparisons tests. TCRdb took over this immuneACCESS table, retaining in-frame rearrangements with V and J assigned. Such tables are incomplete; in checked studies, under half of the missing clones stem from an unresolved V gene, and the remainder is unexplained. For V, J and clone size, that table is used; D and trimming come from the DNA. The sample data list some 150,000 clones, and 90% of these were observed just once. Less than 2% of the sample rests with the top ten.

Notes on this clone: Its antigen remains undetermined. No per-base quality is available; no much larger clone lies one base away.

The sequenced sample was peripheral blood, obtained on day 0 of AZD1222 vaccination. Here the chain combines TRBV11-2 and TRBJ2-5; 8 of the junction bases match TRBD1. The receptor was derived from an adult in good health. The DNA reads as follows: TGTGCCAGCAGCGATACAGGGGGGAATGTAGAGACCCAGTACTTC. This codes for CASSDTGGNVETQYF. Supplemented by the reference TRBV11-2 and TRBJ2-5 proteins around the CDR3, the complete variable domain is EAGVAQSPRYKIIEKRQSVAFWCNPISGHATLYWYQQILGQGPKLLIQFQNNGVVDDSQLPKDRFSAERLKGVDSTLKIQPAKLEDSAVYLCASSDTGGNVETQYFGPGTRLLVL.